Below are 24 T cell receptor beta chains sequenced from a single sample in a study of T cell responses to AZD1222 COVID-19 vaccine. Sequenced by immunoSEQ multiplex PCR; TCRdb stores in-frame clones only, minus some. The sample has approximately 260,000 clones; roughly 93% are singletons. Sequencing was performed on peripheral blood, taken on day 0 of AZD1222 vaccination. Receptors were obtained from an adult in good health.

The rearrangement links TRBV4-1 to TRBJ2-7; D gene ambiguous. V was clipped by 1 base and J by 3 bases, with 13 bases between them. CDR1 and CDR2 (germline): MGHRA, YSYEKL. The CDR3 spans 15 residues. CDR3 sequence reads: CASSQGGRSRYEQYF. DNA of the CDR3: TGCGCCAGCAGCCAAGGGGGTAGGTCGCGCTACGAGCAGTACTTC.

The chain employs TRBV5-1 and TRBJ1-2; the match to TRBD1 covers 8 bases. Germline V gene data show CDR1 as SGHRS and CDR2 as YFSETQ. The trim removed 2 bases at V and 7 bases at J, leaving 4 bases unmatched. There are 13 residues in the CDR3. The CDR3 sequence: CASSFDRGSGYTF. In DNA form, the CDR3 reads TGCGCCAGCAGCTTTGACAGGGGTAGTGGCTACACCTTC.

With respect to this clone: A junction end diverges from the germline sequence, so it may reflect a read error. This chain connects TRBV7-7 to TRBJ1-4; 8 positions match TRBD1. Germline V CDR1 and CDR2: SSHAT, FNYEAQ (reference sequence). This CDR3 comprises 13 residues. In nucleotides, the CDR3 is TGTGCTAGCAGCACTGACAGGGGTGAAAAACTGTTTTTT. It encodes CASSTDRGEKLFF.

The chain recombines TRBV2 with TRBJ1-4, with D hard to call. Trimming left V 1 base short and J 11 bases short, with 11 bases between. Per germline, CDR1 SNHLY and CDR2 FYNNEI. There are 13 residues in the CDR3. The CDR3 DNA reads as TGTGCCAGCAGTGAAGAAAATGGTGGGAAACTGTTTTTT. Translation gives CASSEENGGKLFF.

V is TRBV28 and J is TRBJ1-2; D may be TRBD1 (5 bases). The ends were cut back, 2 bases at V and 6 bases at J, with 13 bases in the middle. The V gene's germline CDR1 is MDHEN and CDR2 SYDVKM. CDR3 length: 14 amino acids. In DNA form, the CDR3 reads TGTGCCAGCAGTTTAGTCAGGAGGGGAAATGGCTACACCTTC. Amino acids: CASSLVRRGNGYTF.

The CDR3: CASSPSTGVRETQYF. The CDR3 region has the DNA TGTGCCAGCTCACCGTCGACAGGGGTCAGGGAGACCCAGTACTTC. The rearrangement links TRBV18 to TRBJ2-5; TRBD1 aligns across 8 bases. V dropped 3 bases and J dropped 5; count of bases not matched to a gene: 8. The CDR3 runs to 15 residues. The germline V gene has CDR1 KGHSH and CDR2 LQKENI.

In DNA form, the CDR3 reads TGTGCCAGCAGCAGGACAGGGGGAAACTCTGGGGCCAACGTCCTGACTTTC. It is translated as CASSRTGGNSGANVLTF. V usage is TRBV5-5 and J usage is TRBJ2-6; 10 nucleotides line up with TRBD1. Per the germline V gene, CDR1 is SGHKS and CDR2 is YYEKEE (reference sequence). V lost 4 bases and J lost 0; bases outside the gene matches: 4. The length of the CDR3 is 17 residues. Drawing the rest from reference TRBV5-5 and TRBJ2-6, the complete variable domain is DAGVTQSPTHLIKTRGQQVTLRCSPISGHKSVSWYQQVLGQGPQFIFQYYEKEERGRGNFPDRFSARQFPNYSSELNVNALLLGDSALYLCASSRTGGNSGANVLTFGAGSRLTVL.

The chain employs TRBV28 and TRBJ1-4, with a weak D call TRBD1 (5 bases). The germline V gene encodes CDR1 MDHEN and CDR2 SYDVKM. The CDR3 has 16 residues. Trimming removed 3 bases at V and 10 bases at J, with 21 bases between. CDR3: CASSLALGRRVGKLFF. Here the CDR3 DNA reads TGTGCCAGCAGTTTGGCCCTGGGACGCCGCGTGGGAAAACTGTTTTTT.

This chain links TRBV19 with TRBJ2-2; 9 nucleotides match TRBD1. The germline V gene has CDR1 LNHDA and CDR2 SQIVND (reference sequence). CDR3 length: 15 amino acids. V gave up 4 bases and J gave up 8 bases; unmatched junction bases: 8. The CDR3 spells CASSRGTGQSGELFF. Here the CDR3 DNA reads TGTGCCAGTAGTAGGGGGACAGGGCAGTCGGGGGAGCTGTTTTTT.

The chain uses TRBV5-1 and TRBJ1-5; D call uncertain. This CDR3 contains 14 residues. Trimming removed 0 bases at V and 5 bases at J, with 9 bases between. CDR1 is SGHRS and CDR2 is YFSETQ in the germline V gene. The CDR3 nucleotides are TGCGCCAGCAGCTTGGGCTATGGGGATCAGCCCCAGCATTTT. Protein sequence: CASSLGYGDQPQHF.

The chain carries TRBV28 and TRBJ1-4; 7 nucleotides line up with TRBD1. V was clipped by 2 bases and J by 0 bases; unmatched bases: 3. Germline values: CDR1 MDHEN, CDR2 SYDVKM. The CDR3 is 16 amino acids. The CDR3: CASSLEGAATNEKLFF. DNA for the CDR3: TGTGCCAGCAGTTTAGAGGGGGCGGCAACTAATGAAAAACTGTTTTTT.

V usage is TRBV27 and J usage is TRBJ2-3, with a tentative D call TRBD1 (6 bases). V was cut by 1 base and J by 6 bases, with 17 bases left in between. Germline V CDR1 and CDR2: MNHEY, SMNVEV (reference sequence). This CDR3 comprises 16 residues. Written as DNA, the CDR3 is TGTGCCAGCAGTTTATACCCCAGGGAAGGGGGTGATACGCAGTATTTT. It encodes CASSLYPREGGDTQYF.

The V and J genes are TRBV11-1 and TRBJ2-5; D might be TRBD2 (5 bases). V lost 4 bases and J 2 bases, leaving 8 bases between the germline ends. Germline assignment: CDR1 SGHAT and CDR2 FQDESV (reference sequence). The CDR3 covers 13 residues. CDR3 nucleotides: TGTGCCAGCAGCTCCTCGGGGCAAGAGACCCAGTACTTC. Translated, it gives CASSSSGQETQYF. The entire variable domain, with the rest obtained from reference TRBV11-1 and TRBJ2-5, is as follows: EAEVAQSPRYKITEKSQAVAFWCDPISGHATLYWYRQILGQGPELLVQFQDESVVDDSQLPKDRFSAERLKGVDSTLKIQPAELGDSAMYLCASSSSGQETQYFGPGTRLLVL.

The chain has TRBV5-4 and TRBJ1-1; D perhaps matches TRBD1 (5 bases). The CDR3 is 16 amino acids. Germline CDR1 and CDR2: SGHNT and YYREEE (reference sequence). Trimming shortened V by 4 bases and J by 3 bases, and 19 bases separated the two germline ends. The CDR3 is CASSPRGLKQDTEAFF. The CDR3 nucleotides are TGTGCCAGCAGCCCCCGGGGGTTGAAACAGGACACTGAAGCTTTCTTT. Complete variable domain (other parts from reference TRBV5-4 and TRBJ1-1): ETGVTQSPTHLIKTRGQQVTLRCSSQSGHNTVSWYQQALGQGPQFIFQYYREEENGRGNFPPRFSGLQFPNYSSELNVNALELDDSALYLCASSPRGLKQDTEAFFGQGTRLTVV.

This sequence joins TRBV16 and TRBJ2-2; D call uncertain. V lost 5 bases, J lost 4 bases, and 14 bases lay in between. Germline lookup yields CDR1 KGHSY and CDR2 FQNENV. The length of the CDR3 is 15 residues. The CDR3 DNA reads as TGTGCCAGCAGCTCCCGCGGCCCGGGCACCGGGGAGCTGTTTTTT. Translated, it gives CASSSRGPGTGELFF.

The genes are TRBV6-5 and TRBJ2-7; D may match TRBD1 or TRBD2 (5 bases each). V was shortened by 7 bases and J by 2 bases, with 18 bases between the two germline ends. Germline V lookup: CDR1 MNHEY, CDR2 SVGAGI. The CDR3 has 15 residues. CDR3 loop: CASTRGQNAAYEQYF. The CDR3 nucleotides are TGTGCCAGCACCCGGGGCCAAAACGCGGCCTACGAGCAGTACTTC.

J is TRBJ1-4 and V is TRBV6-5, with 7 bases fitting TRBD1. CDR1 and CDR2 (germline): MNHEY, SVGAGI. The V and J ends lost 7 bases and 8 bases, in that order; junction bases with no gene match: 13. The CDR3 is 15 amino acids. The CDR3 spells CASTMSGGVGEKLFF. The CDR3 DNA follows: TGTGCCAGCACTATGTCAGGGGGGGTGGGGGAAAAACTGTTTTTT.

CDR3 sequence: CATKGLAQETQYF. For the CDR3, the DNA is TGTGCCACCAAGGGACTAGCCCAAGAGACCCAGTACTTC. This chain links TRBV6-5 with TRBJ2-5, with 9 bases fitting TRBD2. The junction had 4 bases not matched to a gene; V was cut back by 10 bases and J by 1 base. The CDR3 extends over 13 amino acids. The germline gives CDR1 MNHEY, CDR2 SVGAGI.

A few counts support this clone. The V and J genes are TRBV4-1 and TRBJ2-7; 11 positions agree with TRBD2. Germline trimming cut 3 bases from V and 4 bases from J; bases unmatched to any gene: 17. The V gene's germline CDR1 is MGHRA and CDR2 YSYEKL. This CDR3 contains 19 residues. CDR3 sequence (DNA): TGCGCCAGCAGCCAGGAGCTACTAGCGGGAGTTAAGGACCCTTACGAGCAGTACTTC. It codes for CASSQELLAGVKDPYEQYF.

This clone is a singleton in its sample. The genes are TRBV4-3 and TRBJ1-4, with D hard to call. This CDR3 has 16 residues. The germline V and J ends were trimmed by 0 bases and 4 bases, with 12 bases remaining between them. Germline loops: CDR1 LGHNA, CDR2 YSLEER. CDR3 amino acids: CASSQDWATFNEKLFF. The CDR3 bases are TGCGCCAGCAGCCAAGATTGGGCAACTTTTAATGAAAAACTGTTTTTT.

The chain has TRBV2 and TRBJ2-3; no clear D. Germline V CDR1 and CDR2: SNHLY, FYNNEI. V was cut by 6 bases and J by 1 base, with 8 bases left in between. The CDR3 contains 13 residues. The CDR3 here is CASSGQGTDTQYF. CDR3 nucleotide sequence: TGTGCCAGCAGCGGCCAAGGCACAGATACGCAGTATTTT.

The chain couples TRBV28 to TRBJ1-4; 12 bases are shared with TRBD1. Looked up from germline, CDR1 is MDHEN and CDR2 is SYDVKM. The CDR3 covers 16 residues. Trimming removed 6 bases from V and 3 bases from J; junction bases left unmatched: 5. CDR3 DNA sequence: TGTGCCAGCAGGGGACAGGGGGCGCCGGCTAATGAAAAACTGTTTTTT. This codes for CASRGQGAPANEKLFF. Complete variable domain (other parts from reference TRBV28 and TRBJ1-4): DVKVTQSSRYLVKRTGEKVFLECVQDMDHENMFWYRQDPGLGLRLIYFSYDVKMKEKGDIPEGYSVSREKKERFSLILESASTNQTSMYLCASRGQGAPANEKLFFGSGTQLSVL.

V gene TRBV6-5 combines with J gene TRBJ2-1; 10 bases are a match to TRBD1. The CDR3 runs to 15 residues. Germline assignment: CDR1 MNHEY and CDR2 SVGAGI. V lost 11 bases and J lost 4; bases outside the gene matches: 11. In nucleotides, the CDR3 is TGTGCCGGCGCTCCGGGACAGGGGCCTTACAATGAGCAGTTCTTC. Its protein product is CAGAPGQGPYNEQFF.

This chain uses TRBV6-2 or TRBV6-3 with TRBJ2-7; perhaps D is TRBD1 or TRBD2 (5 bases each). The V end lost 2 bases, the J end lost 4 bases, and 15 bases lay between the germline ends. The CDR3 contains 15 residues. Germline V gene sequence: CDR1 MNHEY, CDR2 SVGEGT. The CDR3 region has the DNA TGTGCCAGCAGTTACCCCAGGGAAACGGGATACGAGCAGTACTTC. This gives the protein CASSYPRETGYEQYF.